The present TCR beta chain was sequenced within a study of cytomegalovirus exposure and HLA in healthy donors. Researchers ran the PCR with 60 Vbeta and 13 Jbeta primers. Data came from immunoSEQ multiplex PCR; TCRdb stores just in-frame clones and leaves some out. This table holds about 150,000 clones, roughly 64% found once. The origin of this receptor is a woman aged 30 to 39 in good health and CMV-seropositive. Material: PBMCs.

The CDR3 here is CASSEVLAGAYEQYF. The CDR3 DNA sequence: TGTGCCAGCAGTGAAGTTCTAGCGGGAGCCTACGAGCAGTACTTC. This sequence joins TRBV6-1 and TRBJ2-7; 10 bases agree with TRBD2. The CDR3 length is 15 residues. V lost 1 base, J lost 2 bases, and 2 bases stayed unmatched. Per the germline V gene, CDR1 is MNHNS and CDR2 is SASEGT.